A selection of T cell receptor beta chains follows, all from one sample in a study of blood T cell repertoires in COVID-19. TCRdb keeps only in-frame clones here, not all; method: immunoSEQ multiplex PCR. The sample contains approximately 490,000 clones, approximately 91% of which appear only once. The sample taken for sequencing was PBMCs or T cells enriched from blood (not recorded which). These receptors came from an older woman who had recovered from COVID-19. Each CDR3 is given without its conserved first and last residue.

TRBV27 ASSLLGRQTGELF
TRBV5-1 ASSATAGENTGELF
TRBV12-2 ASQRFVGLAGGLAKNIQY
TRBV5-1 ASRPLSSYEQY
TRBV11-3 ASSLVQDVRVGDTEAF
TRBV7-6 ASSSTGYEQF
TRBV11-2 ASSAHHAGEGPSGNTIY
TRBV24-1 ATSAGGVNQPQH
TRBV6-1 ASSEVPGMNTEAF
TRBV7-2 AHTSPGGRITGELF
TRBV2 ASSDRYNSPLH
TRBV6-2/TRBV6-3 ASSRNREANYDYT
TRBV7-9 ASSDGDGQGASYEQY
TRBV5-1 ASILRGGATDTQY
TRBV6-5 ASSYLGQHSGNTIY
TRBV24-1 ATSMSGARNEQF
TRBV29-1 SIHLGASNEKLF
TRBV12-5 ASGTGNTYNNEQF
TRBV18 ASSPVQGARGNTIY
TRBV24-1 ATSDIAGGRDTQY
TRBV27 ASRLTGGSGYT
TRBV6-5 ASRQDRGPGNTIY
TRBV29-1 SVTGTSGSYEQY
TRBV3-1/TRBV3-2 ASSRPHTASGYT
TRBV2 ASSSTVFGGYT
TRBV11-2 ASSLGLLAGGQGTQY
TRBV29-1 SVGQTNYGYT
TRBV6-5 ASSHRSLNYGYT
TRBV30 AWRTGGNTGELF
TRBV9 ASSADRAVNTGELF
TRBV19 ASSMGTAGNTIY
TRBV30 AWSAGTGQNQPQH
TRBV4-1 ASSQEPGLGTYNEQF
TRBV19 ASSLGQGTETQY
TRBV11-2 ASSLDYGVSPLAKNIQY
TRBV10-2 ASRLGTGISYEQY
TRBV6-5 ASSYRDTSPYEQY
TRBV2 ASRVDRLPDTQY
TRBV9 ASSVVGTGGYNEQF
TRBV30 ASEVETGLGYT
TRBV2 ASSDRGGTGELF
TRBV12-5 ASGLFLQISGNTIY
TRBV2 ASSPTGNTQY
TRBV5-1 ASSSPGQGLGELF
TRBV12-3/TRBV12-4 ASSPTPLEAF
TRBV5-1 ASSLNRGGAPSAGELF
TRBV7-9 ASRIGVNTEAF
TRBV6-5 ASSQMPGGYT
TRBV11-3 ASSPRQDSYEQY
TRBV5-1 ASSWGLAETDTQY